Reported below is one T cell receptor beta chain. Its cognate antigen is unknown. Treatment noted: roughly ten-day PBMC culture with coronavirus spike peptide pools or control peptides (ViraFEST assay). For ViraFEST, peptide pools expanded antigen-specific T cells, after which the TCRs were sequenced. This sample stems from a study of vaccination and CD4 T cells after COVID-19. Study overall: Post-vaccine sampling followed dose two by a median roughly 65 days (range 14 to 241). The stimulus for the cells was overlapping spike peptides derived from SARS-CoV-2, HCoV-NL63, HCoV-OC43 and HCoV-229E. Study-wide results and caveats: In convalescent patients, 304 of 307 vaccine-specific clones were mono-reactive for SARS-CoV-2 spike.

Cultured CD4+ T cells had their DNA profiled by the Oncomine TCR Beta short-read assay. MiXCR was run by TCRdb on the PCR reads, yielding one entry per CDR3 protein. The sample has 20,000 or so distinct CDR3 sequences, roughly 67% seen once; the top ten hold about 7.1%. The material sequenced was CD4+ T cells from blood, cultured in vitro. The origin of this receptor is a human donor who had recovered from COVID-19.

CDR3 loop: CASSRGDRALQETQYF. DNA for the CDR3: TGTGCCAGCAGCCGTGGGGACAGGGCTCTTCAAGAGACCCAGTACTTC. The chain has TRBV7-2 and TRBJ2-5, with TRBD1 matching over 9 bases. V dropped 5 bases and J dropped 2; count of bases not matched to a gene: 9. The CDR3 extends over 16 amino acids. CDR1 is SGHTA, CDR2 FQGNSA, per germline.